The 17 T cell receptor beta chains reported below all come from one sample, sequenced in a study of human T cells and chemical hapten exposure. TCRdb used MiXCR to reprocess the RACE reads, holding one entry per CDR3 protein. The repertoire holds approximately 80,000 distinct CDR3 sequences, with about 10% as singletons. Time point indicated: patch test 1, 2 weeks after DPC sensitization. Treatment here: therapeutic diphenylcyclopropenone sensitization with weekly scalp DPC. Sequencing used whole blood, obtained in connection with sensitization to the hapten diphenylcyclopropenone (DPC). All receptors come from a woman aged 50 to 65 with alopecia areata. Some clones in this sample may be carry-over from other donors' samples.

The chain has TRBV5-5 and TRBJ1-3; the D is unclear. CDR3 length equals 13 residues. From germline, CDR1 is SGHKS and CDR2 YYEKEE (reference sequence). The V end lost 10 bases, the J end lost 8 bases, and 19 bases lay between the germline ends. The CDR3 DNA reads TGTGCCGGCTACGGCCCGATAGAGGACACCATATATTTT. Its translation: CAGYGPIEDTIYF.

V gene TRBV14 combines with J gene TRBJ2-1; TRBD2 is a possible D gene (6 bases). Trimming cost V 3 bases and J 9 bases, with 15 bases left between them. This CDR3 contains 14 residues. Germline lookup yields CDR1 SGHDN and CDR2 FVKESK. The CDR3 reads CASSQGLLRVEQFF. The CDR3 DNA reads TGTGCCAGCAGCCAGGGACTTCTCCGTGTTGAGCAGTTCTTC.

This clonotype was seen repeatedly, ten times or more. The rearrangement joins TRBV7-6 to TRBJ1-3; weak D call: TRBD1 (5 bases). Trimming stripped 5 bases from V and 0 bases from J, with 11 bases between. CDR1 and CDR2 from the germline V gene are SGHVS and FNYEAQ. This CDR3 is 15 amino acids long. CDR3 residues: CASSPDSNSGNTIYF. CDR3 coding DNA: TGTGCCAGCAGCCCCGACAGCAACTCTGGAAACACCATATATTTT.

At least ten counts were recorded for this clonotype. The chain carries TRBV7-8 and TRBJ2-7; maybe TRBD1 (6 bases). Germline V gene data show CDR1 as SGHVS and CDR2 as FQNEAQ. Between the trimmed V and J ends, which lost 4 bases and 0 bases, there was a span of 16 bases. The length of the CDR3 is 16 residues. The CDR3 region is CASSSARRDNSYEQYF. In DNA, the CDR3 is TGTGCCAGCAGCTCAGCCAGACGGGACAACTCCTACGAGCAGTACTTC.

This clonotype has just a few counts. This sequence joins TRBV14 and TRBJ2-5; a weak D match, TRBD1 (6 bases). This CDR3 is 15 amino acids long. From germline, CDR1 is SGHDN and CDR2 FVKESK. The V end lost 2 bases, the J end lost 5 bases, and 15 bases lay between the germline ends. This chain's CDR3 is CASSQSTGMVETQYF. Written as DNA, the CDR3 is TGTGCCAGCAGCCAATCCACAGGGATGGTGGAGACCCAGTACTTC.

A note on this clonotype: This clone may be a read error of a much larger clone one base away. V is TRBV12-5 and J is TRBJ2-7, with 11 bases lining up with TRBD2. The V and J ends lost 2 bases and 6 bases, in that order; junction bases with no gene match: 6. Germline values: CDR1 LGHNT, CDR2 FRNRAP. CDR3 length: 15 residues. The DNA of the CDR3 is TGTGCTAGTGGTTTGCCTGGGACTAGCGGCGTCGAGCAGTACTTC. The encoded protein is CASGLPGTSGVEQYF.

This clonotype occurred many times. The chain combines TRBV29-1 with TRBJ2-7; D not resolved. V gave up 1 base and J gave up 2 bases, with 12 bases separating them. In germline, CDR1 is SQVTM, CDR2 ANQGSEA. This CDR3 region has 14 residues. The CDR3 here is CSVEGSGKTYEQYF. The CDR3 DNA follows: TGCAGCGTTGAAGGTTCGGGCAAAACCTACGAGCAGTACTTC.

In its sample, this clonotype was seen a few times. This rearrangement joins TRBV6-6 to TRBJ2-7, with D possibly called TRBD1 or TRBD2 (5 bases each). The CDR3 consists of 14 residues. V was clipped by 2 bases and J by 2 bases, with 10 bases between them. The germline V gene has CDR1 MNHNY and CDR2 SVGAGI (reference sequence). The CDR3 nucleotides are TGTGCCAGCAGTTACCCAGGGACGGCCTACGAGCAGTACTTC. Protein: CASSYPGTAYEQYF.

This clonotype has ten or more counts. The J gene is TRBJ1-5, the V gene TRBV18, with 11 positions matching TRBD1. CDR3 length: 17 amino acids. Unmatched junction bases numbered 8, after V lost 6 bases and J lost 1 base. The germline V gene has CDR1 KGHSH and CDR2 LQKENI. The CDR3 protein is CASSTGQGASSNQPQHF. The CDR3, as DNA: TGTGCCAGCTCGACAGGACAGGGGGCGTCGAGCAATCAGCCCCAGCATTTT.

This clonotype was seen repeatedly, ten times or more. The chain links TRBV7-6 to TRBJ2-7; TRBD2 aligns across 7 bases. The CDR3 covers 16 residues. Losses at the gene ends were 5 bases for V and 0 bases for J; bases not matched to a gene: 10. The germline V gene has CDR1 SGHVS and CDR2 FNYEAQ. Here the CDR3 DNA reads TGTGCCAGCAGCCCTCAGTCGGGGGGTTCCTCCTACGAGCAGTACTTC. Amino acid sequence: CASSPQSGGSSYEQYF. Complete variable domain (other parts from reference TRBV7-6 and TRBJ2-7): GAGVSQSPRYKVTKRGQDVALRCDPISGHVSLYWYRQALGQGPEFLTYFNYEAQQDKSGLPNDRFSAERPEGSISTLTIQRTEQRDSAMYRCASSPQSGGSSYEQYFGPGTRLTVT.

The gene calls are TRBV6-1 and TRBJ1-2; D might be TRBD1 (6 bases). V lost 1 base to trimming and J lost 8 bases, with 20 bases between them. This CDR3 contains 16 residues. Looked up from germline, CDR1 is MNHNS and CDR2 is SASEGT. In nucleotides, the CDR3 is TGTGCCAGCAGTGAAGGGAAGATGGGGGCGATCAAAGGCTACACCTTC. It specifies CASSEGKMGAIKGYTF.

This clonotype was counted many times. The chain couples TRBV6-2 or TRBV6-3 to TRBJ2-1; 9 bases are shared with TRBD2. Germline V gene sequence: CDR1 MNHEY, CDR2 SVGEGT. The J segment lost 7 bases and the V segment lost 4 bases, leaving 11 bases of the junction unmatched. The CDR3 runs to 16 residues. CDR3 in amino acids: CASSLASGVSGNEQFF. CDR3 in DNA: TGTGCCAGCAGTTTGGCTAGCGGGGTCTCAGGGAATGAGCAGTTCTTC.

This rearrangement joins TRBV29-1 to TRBJ1-2; TRBD1 agrees at 8 bases. The CDR3 loop spans 13 amino acids. Trimming took 7 bases from V and 8 from J; bases not matched to a gene: 12. Germline-derived CDR1 and CDR2 are SQVTM and ANQGSEA. For the CDR3, the DNA is TGCAGCGCCCCTACGCCCAGGGGGCGAGGCTACACCTTC. This encodes CSAPTPRGRGYTF.

This clonotype appeared a few times. CDR3: CASSKARSGPSYEQYF. The CDR3 coding sequence is TGTGCCAGCAGTAAGGCGAGAAGCGGACCGAGCTACGAGCAGTACTTC. This rearrangement joins TRBV27 to TRBJ2-7, with D possibly being TRBD2 (5 bases). V lost 5 bases and J lost 3, with 20 bases in between. The CDR3 consists of 16 residues. Per the germline V gene, CDR1 is MNHEY and CDR2 is SMNVEV (reference sequence).

This clonotype was observed at least ten times. An end of the junction differs from the germline gene, which may be a read error. The rearrangement joins TRBV18 to TRBJ2-7, with 8 bases matching TRBD2. The germline V gene encodes CDR1 KGHSH and CDR2 LQKENI. CDR3 length: 13 residues. The CDR3 protein is CASTPGLAYEQYF. The DNA for the CDR3 is TGTGCCAGCACACCGGGACTAGCCTACGAGCAGTACTTC.

This clonotype was counted many times. The J gene is TRBJ2-1, the V gene TRBV3-1; D may be TRBD1 (5 bases). Trimming removed 0 bases from V and 5 bases from J, with 11 bases in between. Per germline, CDR1 LGHDT and CDR2 YNNKEL (reference sequence). CDR3 length: 15 residues. CDR3 in DNA: TGTGCCAGCAGCCAAGAGTCAGGGCTAAACAATGAGCAGTTCTTC. Residues: CASSQESGLNNEQFF.

The table lists this clonotype with many counts. The chain couples TRBV6-6 to TRBJ2-7, with no clear D. This CDR3 spans 15 amino acids. The germline V gene has CDR1 MNHNY and CDR2 SVGAGI (reference sequence). V was cut by 3 bases and J by 4 bases, with 16 bases left in between. CDR3 bases: TGTGCCAGCAGTTATGGACCGCGAGTGGGGTACGAGCAGTACTTC. Amino acid sequence: CASSYGPRVGYEQYF.